This T cell receptor (beta chain) was documented in a study of blood T cells in healthy people across ages. Study in general: Capturing about one barcoded beta molecule per two T cells was achieved by template switching. Findings and limits, study-wide: TCR beta diversity per million T cells fell roughly linearly with age.

Using a J-beta primer mix together with a sample-barcoded 5' primer, a second PCR was run for about 6 to 12 cycles. TCRdb re-derived calls from the 5' RACE reads in MiXCR, one entry per CDR3 protein. The sample lists about 680,000 distinct CDR3 sequences, 45% to 50% occurring once. This clonotype was recorded only once. Its antigen remains unidentified. Input material: blood. The source of this sequence is a woman aged 55-69 years in good health.

The CDR3 nucleotides read TGTGCCAGCAGCCCCCCCAGCGGGAGGGGAGAGCAGTTCTTC. Encoded protein: CASSPPSGRGEQFF. The genes are TRBV7-2 and TRBJ2-1, with 10 bases identical to TRBD2. The CDR3 length is 14 residues. The germline CDR1 and CDR2 sequences are SGHTA and FQGNSA. The J segment lost 10 bases and the V segment lost 5 bases, leaving 8 bases of the junction unmatched.